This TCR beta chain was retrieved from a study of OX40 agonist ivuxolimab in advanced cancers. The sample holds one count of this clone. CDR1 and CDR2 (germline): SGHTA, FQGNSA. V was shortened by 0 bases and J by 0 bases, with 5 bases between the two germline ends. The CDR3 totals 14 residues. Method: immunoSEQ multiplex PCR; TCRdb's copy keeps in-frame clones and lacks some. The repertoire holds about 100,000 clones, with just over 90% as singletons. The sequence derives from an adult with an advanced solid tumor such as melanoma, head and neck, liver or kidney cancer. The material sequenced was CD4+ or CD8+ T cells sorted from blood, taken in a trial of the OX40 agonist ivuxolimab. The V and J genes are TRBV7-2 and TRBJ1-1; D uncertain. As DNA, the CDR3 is TGTGCCAGCAGCTTAGCGCGAGTGAACACTGAAGCTTTCTTT. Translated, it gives CASSLARVNTEAFF.